The 18 T cell receptor beta chains reported below all come from one sample, sequenced in a study of beta chain features in type 1 diabetes. Reverse transcription of all isolated RNA meant that expressed TCRB transcripts were sequenced. Sequencing used immunoSEQ multiplex PCR; TCRdb keeps in-frame clones, though not all of them. Here the sample spans 300,000 to 400,000 clones, approximately 11% being singletons. The material sequenced was naive CD4+ T cells from blood. Receptor source: a woman aged 25 to 39 in good health.

Points on this clone: Other DNA sequences of this sample code for an identical CDR3. The chain has TRBV28 and TRBJ2-5; D gene unclear. The ends were cut back, 2 bases at V and 4 bases at J, with 2 bases in the middle. The germline V gene has CDR1 MDHEN and CDR2 SYDVKM. The CDR3 covers 11 residues. CDR3 in DNA: TGTGCCAGCAGTTTACGAGAGACCCAGTACTTC. Protein: CASSLRETQYF.

The rearrangement joins TRBV5-1 to TRBJ2-3; possible D gene TRBD1, 5 bases. This CDR3 spans 16 amino acids. In germline, CDR1 is SGHRS, CDR2 YFSETQ. V shed 0 bases and J shed 1 base, with 12 bases lying between them. CDR3 protein: CASSLASGHGTDTQYF. The CDR3 DNA reads as TGCGCCAGCAGCTTGGCGTCAGGGCACGGCACAGATACGCAGTATTTT.

This clone was seen only a few times. V and J are TRBV6-5 and TRBJ2-7; 8 bases agree with TRBD2. The CDR3 loop spans 15 amino acids. CDR1 MNHEY and CDR2 SVGAGI come from the germline V gene. V trimming: 0 bases; J trimming: 3 bases; junction bases outside the gene matches: 4. The DNA of the CDR3 is TGTGCCAGCAGTTACTCACGGGAGGGAAACTACGAGCAGTACTTC. It translates to CASSYSREGNYEQYF.

This clone has a handful of counts. The chain recombines TRBV5-4 with TRBJ2-5; tentatively, D is TRBD2 (7 bases). Germline-derived CDR1 and CDR2 are SGHNT and YYREEE (reference sequence). Trimming shortened V by 0 bases and J by 1 base, and 10 bases separated the two germline ends. This CDR3 spans 15 amino acids. As DNA, the CDR3 is TGTGCCAGCAGCTTGGTTGCGGGGGCCCAAGAGACCCAGTACTTC. It codes for CASSLVAGAQETQYF.

The table lists this clone with a few counts. This chain connects TRBV10-3 to TRBJ1-1; 7 positions agree with TRBD1. Trimming removed 4 bases from V and 4 bases from J; junction bases left unmatched: 12. This CDR3 is built from 16 residues. The germline gives CDR1 ENHRY, CDR2 SYGVKD. The CDR3 loop is CAISGRTGTQSTEAFF. The CDR3 nucleotides read TGTGCCATCAGTGGCAGGACAGGTACACAAAGCACTGAAGCTTTCTTT.

The rearrangement joins TRBV11-2 to TRBJ2-7; possibly TRBD2 for D (6 bases). Looked up from germline, CDR1 is SGHAT and CDR2 is FQNNGV. The CDR3 has 15 amino acids. V lost 4 bases to trimming and J lost 4 bases, with 17 bases between them. CDR3 DNA: TGTGCCAGCAGCTCCCCACGGAGGGTAGTTTACGAGCAGTACTTC. Residues: CASSSPRRVVYEQYF.

The chain links TRBV27 to TRBJ2-7; 11 nucleotides match TRBD1. The CDR3 is made up of 13 amino acids. V lost 6 bases to trimming and J lost 4 bases; unmatched junction nucleotides: 2. Per the germline V gene, CDR1 is MNHEY and CDR2 is SMNVEV (reference sequence). DNA for the CDR3: TGTGCCAGCAGCTGGGACAGGGGGTACGAGCAGTACTTC. Translated: CASSWDRGYEQYF.

The CDR3 region is CASSRRQGYTGELFF. The CDR3, as DNA: TGTGCCAGCAGTCGGAGACAGGGATACACCGGGGAGCTGTTTTTT. This chain connects TRBV7-2 to TRBJ2-2, with 7 bases lining up with TRBD1. Trimming took 6 bases from V and 3 from J; bases not matched to a gene: 7. There are 15 residues in the CDR3. Looked up from germline, CDR1 is SGHTA and CDR2 is FQGNSA.

This clone was seen a few times. The chain recombines TRBV18 with TRBJ2-3; 11 positions match TRBD2. The CDR3 spans 16 residues. Losses at the gene ends were 6 bases for V and 1 base for J; bases not matched to a gene: 6. Germline CDR1 is KGHSH and CDR2 is LQKENI. CDR3 sequence reads: CASSGELAGGTDTQYF. The CDR3 DNA sequence: TGTGCCAGCTCGGGCGAACTAGCGGGAGGCACAGATACGCAGTATTTT.

The rearrangement joins TRBV6-5 to TRBJ2-7; 10 bases map to TRBD1. J was trimmed by 11 bases and V by 5 bases; bases with no gene match: 6. CDR3 length: 12 amino acids. Germline-derived CDR1 and CDR2 are MNHEY and SVGAGI. The CDR3 DNA sequence: TGTGCCAGCAGTAACAGACAGGGGGCGAAGTACTTC. Its protein is CASSNRQGAKYF.

This clone was picked up a small number of times. Here the CDR3 reads CATNLAGSYEQYF. CDR3 nucleotide sequence: TGTGCCACAAACCTAGCGGGGTCCTACGAGCAGTACTTC. This rearrangement joins TRBV10-3 to TRBJ2-7; 9 bases are a match to TRBD2. Germline values: CDR1 ENHRY, CDR2 SYGVKD. This CDR3 contains 13 residues. V dropped 10 bases and J dropped 1; count of bases not matched to a gene: 5.

This clone occurred a few times. This chain joins TRBV2 and TRBJ2-1; D may be TRBD2 (5 bases). Germline loops: CDR1 SNHLY, CDR2 FYNNEI. CDR3 length: 14 residues. V was clipped by 8 bases and J by 4 bases, with 15 bases between them. This CDR3 reads CASGSSRSYNEQFF. The CDR3 DNA sequence: TGTGCCAGCGGGAGTTCCCGCTCGTACAATGAGCAGTTCTTC.

V is TRBV19 and J is TRBJ2-2, with TRBD2 matching 11 bases. The germline gives CDR1 LNHDA, CDR2 SQIVND (reference sequence). J was trimmed by 0 bases and V by 7 bases; bases with no gene match: 4. The CDR3 runs 16 residues. The CDR3 sequence: CASTLAGVANTGELFF. CDR3 nucleotide sequence: TGTGCCAGTACACTAGCGGGAGTAGCGAACACCGGGGAGCTGTTTTTT. The whole variable domain, remainder taken from reference TRBV19 and TRBJ2-2, is DGGITQSPKYLFRKEGQNVTLSCEQNLNHDAMYWYRQDPGQGLRLIYYSQIVNDFQKGDIAEGYSVSREKKESFPLTVTSAQKNPTAFYLCASTLAGVANTGELFFGEGSRLTVL.

V gene TRBV9 combines with J gene TRBJ2-2; D is ambiguous. Germline V gene sequence: CDR1 SGDLS, CDR2 YYNGEE. The CDR3 length is 14 residues. Trimming cost V 2 bases and J 4 bases, with 9 bases left between them. The CDR3: CASSVLQTTGELFF. The CDR3 bases are TGTGCCAGCAGCGTTTTACAGACCACCGGGGAGCTGTTTTTT.

This clone was detected a few times. The V gene is TRBV5-4, the J gene TRBJ2-1, with D possibly TRBD2 on 5 matching bases. The CDR3 totals 14 residues. V dropped 3 bases and J dropped 6 bases, with 13 bases sitting between them. CDR1 and CDR2 (germline): SGHNT, YYREEE (reference sequence). DNA for the CDR3: TGTGCCAGCAGCTCTCCCAGCGGTCTCAATGAGCAGTTCTTC. Encoded protein: CASSSPSGLNEQFF.

This clone was seen a handful of times. V usage is TRBV7-9 and J usage is TRBJ2-3; D uncertain. Trimming left V 6 bases short and J 1 base short, with 11 bases between. CDR3 length: 14 residues. CDR1 and CDR2 from the germline V gene are SEHNR and FQNEAQ (reference sequence). The CDR3 bases are TGTGCCAGCAGTCAAAGAGGCGGCACAGATACGCAGTATTTT. This gives the protein CASSQRGGTDTQYF.

This clone has more than one count but fewer than ten. The rearrangement links TRBV7-2 to TRBJ1-2; TRBD1 agrees at 7 bases. Germline lookup yields CDR1 SGHTA and CDR2 FQGNSA. The CDR3 runs 14 residues. Trimming at V came to 6 bases and at J to 6 bases, leaving 10 bases not matched to a gene. The CDR3, as DNA: TGTGCCAGCAGTCTTGATACAGGGGAGCATGGCTACACCTTC. It is translated as CASSLDTGEHGYTF.

As for this clone: The same CDR3 also results from other DNA sequences found in this sample. The chain joins TRBV9 to TRBJ2-1; TRBD2 agrees at 7 bases. CDR1 and CDR2 (germline): SGDLS, YYNGEE. The CDR3 totals 15 residues. Trimming cost V 3 bases and J 0 bases; bases outside gene matches: 3. The CDR3 DNA is TGTGCCAGCAGCGCGAGCGGGAACTCCTACAATGAGCAGTTCTTC. Its protein is CASSASGNSYNEQFF. Full variable domain (missing parts from reference TRBV9 and TRBJ2-1): DSGVTQTPKHLITATGQRVTLRCSPRSGDLSVYWYQQSLDQGLQFLIQYYNGEERAKGNILERFSAQQFPDLHSELNLSSLELGDSALYFCASSASGNSYNEQFFGPGTRLTVL.